This TCR beta chain came from a study of early T cells in non-severe SARS-CoV-2 infection. General study points: Comparison of clonotypes with VDJdb favored anti-spike CD8 responses while missing private and CD4 specificities.

The table lists this clonotype with a few counts. Antigen: not known. Molecules of cDNA were individually given unique molecular identifiers that were attached to them. Each CDR3 protein is one row after TCRdb ran MiXCR on the 5' RACE reads. The sample holds tens of thousands of distinct CDR3 sequences, approximately 9.1% seen once. Germline-derived CDR1 and CDR2 are DFQATT and SNEGSKA (reference sequence). The CDR3 sequence is 14 residues long. Trimming removed 2 bases from V and 8 bases from J, with 16 bases in between. Here the sequenced sample was whole blood, taken at baseline. The clonotype comes from an adult who was a healthcare worker with PCR-confirmed SARS-CoV-2 infection or an uninfected control (not recorded which). The chain employs TRBV20-1 and TRBJ2-4, with D uncertain. The CDR3 sequence is CSARNIQDQDIQYF. Here the CDR3 DNA reads TGCAGTGCTAGAAACATCCAAGACCAGGACATTCAGTACTTC.